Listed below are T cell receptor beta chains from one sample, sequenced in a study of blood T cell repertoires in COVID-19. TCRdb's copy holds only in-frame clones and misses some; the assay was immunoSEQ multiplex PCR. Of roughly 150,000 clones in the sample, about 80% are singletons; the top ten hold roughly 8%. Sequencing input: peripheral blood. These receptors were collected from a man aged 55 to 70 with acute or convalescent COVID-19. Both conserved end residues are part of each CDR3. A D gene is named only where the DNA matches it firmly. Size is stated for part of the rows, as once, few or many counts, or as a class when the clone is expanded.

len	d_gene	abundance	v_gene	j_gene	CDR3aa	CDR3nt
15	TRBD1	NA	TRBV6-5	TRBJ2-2	CASSPGQAHTGELFF	TGTGCCAGCAGTCCCGGACAGGCGCACACCGGGGAGCTGTTTTTT
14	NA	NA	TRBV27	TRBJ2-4	CASSPTGAGAIQYF	TGTGCCAGCAGTCCGACAGGGGCGGGGGCGATTCAGTACTTC
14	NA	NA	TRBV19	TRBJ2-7	CASSIAYSSYEQYF	TGTGCCAGTAGTATTGCGTACAGTTCCTACGAGCAGTACTTC
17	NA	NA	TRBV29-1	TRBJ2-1	CSVSPPPTRSPYNEQFF	TGCAGCGTTTCTCCCCCCCCGACCAGGTCACCCTACAATGAGCAGTTCTTC
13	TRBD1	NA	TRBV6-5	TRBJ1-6	CASSRDRRSPLHF	TGTGCCAGCAGTCGGGACAGACGGTCACCCCTCCACTTT
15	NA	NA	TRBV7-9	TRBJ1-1	CASSFLFGEGTEAFF	TGTGCCAGCAGCTTTCTCTTTGGTGAGGGCACTGAAGCTTTCTTT
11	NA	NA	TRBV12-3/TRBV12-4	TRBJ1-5	CASSWGGPQHF	TGTGCCAGCAGTTGGGGGGGGCCCCAGCATTTT
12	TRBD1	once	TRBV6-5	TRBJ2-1	CASSPTGGQQFF	TGTGCCAGCAGCCCCACAGGGGGCCAGCAGTTCTTC
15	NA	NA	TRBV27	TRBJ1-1	CASSLGGGVTTEAFF	TGTGCCAGCAGTTTGGGTGGGGGGGTGACCACTGAAGCTTTCTTT
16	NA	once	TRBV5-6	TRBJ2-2	CASSTRTVKNTGELFF	TGTGCCAGCAGCACGCGGACAGTGAAGAACACCGGGGAGCTGTTTTTT
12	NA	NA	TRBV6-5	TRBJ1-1	CASRGQRLQAFF	TGTGCCAGCAGAGGACAAAGACTTCAAGCTTTCTTT
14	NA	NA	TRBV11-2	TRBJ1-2	CASSFLQGNYGYTF	TGTGCCAGCAGCTTTTTACAGGGAAATTATGGCTACACCTTC
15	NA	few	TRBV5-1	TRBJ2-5	CASSLESGVKETQYF	TGCGCCAGCAGCTTGGAATCAGGGGTTAAAGAGACCCAGTACTTC
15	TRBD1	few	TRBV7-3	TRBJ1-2	CASSPGTESPYGYTF	TGTGCCAGCAGCCCTGGGACAGAGAGTCCCTATGGCTACACCTTC
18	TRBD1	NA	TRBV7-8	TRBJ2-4	CASSLSGGQGLAKNIQYF	TGTGCCAGCAGCTTATCTGGGGGACAGGGGTTAGCCAAAAACATTCAGTACTTC
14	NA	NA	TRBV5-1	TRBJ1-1	CASSLDNLNTEAFF	TGCGCCAGCAGCTTGGATAATCTGAACACTGAAGCTTTCTTT
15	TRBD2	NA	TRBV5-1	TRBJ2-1	CASSRGTSGDNEQFF	TGCGCCAGCAGCCGGGGGACTAGCGGGGACAATGAGCAGTTCTTC
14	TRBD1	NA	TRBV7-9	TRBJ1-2	CASSSGTDLKGYTF	TGTGCCAGCAGTTCCGGGACAGACTTGAAAGGCTACACCTTC
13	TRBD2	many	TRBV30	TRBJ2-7	CAWLAGSGSEQYF	TGTGCCTGGCTAGCGGGGTCCGGGAGCGAGCAGTACTTC
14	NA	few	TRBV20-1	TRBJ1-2	CSASLGGITGGYTF	TGCAGTGCTAGTCTAGGGGGAATTACAGGCGGCTACACCTTC
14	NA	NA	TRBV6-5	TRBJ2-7	CASRDSGTLYEQYF	TGTGCCAGCAGAGATTCCGGGACATTATACGAGCAGTACTTC
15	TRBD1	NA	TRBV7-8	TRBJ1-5	CASSSGQGSNQPQHF	TGTGCCAGCAGCTCCGGACAGGGGTCAAATCAGCCCCAGCATTTT
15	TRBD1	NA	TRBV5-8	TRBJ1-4	CASSHGDRDVEKLFF	TGTGCCAGCAGCCATGGCGACAGGGATGTTGAAAAACTGTTTTTT
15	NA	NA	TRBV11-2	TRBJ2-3	CASSLGGANTDTQYF	TGTGCCAGCAGCTTAGGGGGAGCGAACACAGATACGCAGTATTTT
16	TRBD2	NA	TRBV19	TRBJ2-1	CASSILRGGSYNEQFF	TGTGCCAGTAGTATTCTCCGCGGGGGGAGCTACAATGAGCAGTTCTTC
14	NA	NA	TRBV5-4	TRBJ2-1	CASSLDGGADEQFF	TGTGCCAGCAGCTTGGATGGCGGGGCCGATGAGCAGTTCTTC
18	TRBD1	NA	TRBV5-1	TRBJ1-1	CASSLFPAQGAGDTEAFF	TGCGCCAGCAGCTTGTTTCCCGCTCAGGGGGCTGGGGACACTGAAGCTTTCTTT
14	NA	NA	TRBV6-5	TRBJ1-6	CASTWGLYNSPLHF	TGTGCCAGCACCTGGGGCCTATATAATTCACCCCTCCACTTT
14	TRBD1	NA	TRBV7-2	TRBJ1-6	CASSLGQTNSPLHF	TGTGCCAGCAGCTTGGGACAGACTAATTCACCCCTCCACTTT
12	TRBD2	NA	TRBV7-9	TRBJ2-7	CASRGEGNEQYF	TGTGCCAGCAGGGGGGAGGGAAACGAGCAGTACTTC
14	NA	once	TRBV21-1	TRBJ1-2	CASSKVVGGGGYTF	TGTGCCAGCAGCAAAGTGGTAGGGGGGGGAGGCTACACCTTC
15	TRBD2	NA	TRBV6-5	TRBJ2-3	CASIAVSGGTDTQYF	TGTGCCAGCATAGCGGTCAGCGGGGGCACAGATACGCAGTATTTT
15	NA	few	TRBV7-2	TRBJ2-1	CASSFSGSSYNEQFF	TGTGCCAGCAGCTTCAGCGGAAGCTCCTACAATGAGCAGTTCTTC
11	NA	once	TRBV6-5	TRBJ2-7	CASRDSYEQYF	TGTGCCAGCAGGGACAGCTACGAGCAGTACTTC
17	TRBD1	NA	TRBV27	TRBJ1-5	CASSSGGQFYSNQPQHF	TGTGCCAGCAGTTCCGGGGGACAGTTTTATAGCAATCAGCCCCAGCATTTT
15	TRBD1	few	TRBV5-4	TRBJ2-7	CASSLGGGDGYEQYF	TGTGCCAGCAGCTTGGGAGGGGGCGACGGCTACGAGCAGTACTTC
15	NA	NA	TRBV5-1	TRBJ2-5	CASSLAGVYQETQYF	TGCGCCAGCAGCTTGGCCGGGGTCTACCAAGAGACCCAGTACTTC
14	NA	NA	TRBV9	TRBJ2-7	CASSSPQGRYEQYF	TGTGCCAGCAGCTCTCCCCAGGGGCGATACGAGCAGTACTTC